These T cell receptor beta chains were read from a single sample in a study of early stage breast cancer tumors. Here immunoSEQ multiplex PCR was the method, and the copy in TCRdb shows in-frame clones only, minus some. Of around 71,000 clones in the sample, approximately 79% are singletons; the top ten hold 3.5%. Sequencing used blood. The receptors originated from a person aged 60 to 70 with breast cancer. Both conserved end residues are part of each CDR3. D genes are given only for firm matches. Clone size is shown for a subset of rows, as once, few, many or a class of expanded clone.

clone size: few; V gene: TRBV18; J gene: TRBJ1-1; D gene: NA; CDR3 DNA: TGTGCCAGCTCACCGCCTGGGGTCACTGAAGCTTTCTTT; CDR3 protein: CASSPPGVTEAFF
clone size: NA; V gene: TRBV18; J gene: TRBJ2-5; D gene: NA; CDR3 DNA: TGTGCCAGCTCACCCCCTTTGGCAGCTTGGGGAGAGACCCAGTACTTC; CDR3 protein: CASSPPLAAWGETQYF
clone size: NA; V gene: TRBV27; J gene: TRBJ2-7; D gene: NA; CDR3 DNA: TGTGCCAGCAGTTTCTGGACCGGGCTTATCTACGAGCAGTACTTC; CDR3 protein: CASSFWTGLIYEQYF
clone size: NA; V gene: TRBV28; J gene: TRBJ2-7; D gene: TRBD2; CDR3 DNA: TGTGCCAGCAGTCGAGGGGACTATTCCTCCGTCGAGCAGTACTTC; CDR3 protein: CASSRGDYSSVEQYF
clone size: NA; V gene: TRBV6-6; J gene: TRBJ1-2; D gene: TRBD1; CDR3 DNA: TGTGCCAGCAATCGAACCAGGGGGCGCTTCTATGGCTACACCTTC; CDR3 protein: CASNRTRGRFYGYTF
clone size: few; V gene: TRBV6-5; J gene: TRBJ2-2; D gene: NA; CDR3 DNA: TGTGCCAGCAGGGGCCGGTCCCTCGCCACCGGGGAGCTGTTTTTT; CDR3 protein: CASRGRSLATGELFF
clone size: NA; V gene: TRBV6-5; J gene: TRBJ1-1; D gene: NA; CDR3 DNA: TGTGCCAGCACCTCAGACACTGAAGCTTTCTTT; CDR3 protein: CASTSDTEAFF
clone size: few; V gene: TRBV28; J gene: TRBJ2-7; D gene: TRBD1; CDR3 DNA: TGTGCCAGCATAACTCCGGGACAGGGATTCAACGAGCAGTACTTC; CDR3 protein: CASITPGQGFNEQYF
clone size: NA; V gene: TRBV5-5; J gene: TRBJ1-5; D gene: NA; CDR3 DNA: TGTGCCAGCAGCTATAGAGCTACTTATCAGCCCCAGCATTTT; CDR3 protein: CASSYRATYQPQHF
clone size: NA; V gene: TRBV4-1; J gene: TRBJ1-1; D gene: NA; CDR3 DNA: TGCGCCAGCAGCCTTGGACAGATCATGAACACTGAAGCTTTCTTT; CDR3 protein: CASSLGQIMNTEAFF
clone size: NA; V gene: TRBV20-1; J gene: TRBJ1-1; D gene: NA; CDR3 DNA: TGCAGTGCTAGAGCCGGTACTGAAGCTTTCTTT; CDR3 protein: CSARAGTEAFF
clone size: NA; V gene: TRBV7-3; J gene: TRBJ2-3; D gene: NA; CDR3 DNA: TGTGCCAGCAGCTTAATAGGGGGCACAGATACGCAGTATTTT; CDR3 protein: CASSLIGGTDTQYF
clone size: NA; V gene: TRBV7-2; J gene: TRBJ2-1; D gene: TRBD1; CDR3 DNA: TGTGCCAGCAGCAACTGGGACAGGGGTTGGTATGAGCAGTTCTTC; CDR3 protein: CASSNWDRGWYEQFF
clone size: NA; V gene: TRBV6-4; J gene: TRBJ2-3; D gene: NA; CDR3 DNA: TGTGCCAGCAGTCCAGAAGTCGCAGATACGCAGTATTTT; CDR3 protein: CASSPEVADTQYF
clone size: NA; V gene: TRBV9; J gene: TRBJ2-3; D gene: NA; CDR3 DNA: TGTGCCAGCAGCGTAGGTCCTAGCACAGATACGCAGTATTTT; CDR3 protein: CASSVGPSTDTQYF
clone size: once; V gene: TRBV5-1; J gene: TRBJ1-4; D gene: NA; CDR3 DNA: TGCGCCAGCAGCTTGCGGCGTCCTTCTGACGCAACTAATGAAAAACTGTTTTTT; CDR3 protein: CASSLRRPSDATNEKLFF
clone size: NA; V gene: TRBV19; J gene: TRBJ1-5; D gene: NA; CDR3 DNA: TGTGCCAGTAGCCCCTCGGCGTATCGCAATCAGCCCCAGCATTTT; CDR3 protein: CASSPSAYRNQPQHF
clone size: NA; V gene: TRBV7-9; J gene: TRBJ2-7; D gene: NA; CDR3 DNA: TGTGCCAGCGGCGAGGGGTCAACATACGAGCAGTACTTC; CDR3 protein: CASGEGSTYEQYF
clone size: once; V gene: TRBV7-2; J gene: TRBJ1-1; D gene: TRBD1; CDR3 DNA: TGTGCCAGCAGCTTCTGGCGGGACAGGGGGACTGAAGCTTTCTTT; CDR3 protein: CASSFWRDRGTEAFF
clone size: NA; V gene: TRBV6-1; J gene: TRBJ1-2; D gene: TRBD1; CDR3 DNA: TGTGCCAGCAGTGACCGGACAGGGTTCAACTATGGCTACACCTTC; CDR3 protein: CASSDRTGFNYGYTF
clone size: NA; V gene: TRBV18; J gene: TRBJ2-5; D gene: NA; CDR3 DNA: TGTGCCAGCTCAATCCCGACGGGCTGGGACCAGTACTTC; CDR3 protein: CASSIPTGWDQYF
clone size: NA; V gene: TRBV7-7; J gene: TRBJ2-2; D gene: NA; CDR3 DNA: TGTGCTAGCAGCTTAAGAACTACCCCTGGCGGGGAGCTGTTTTTT; CDR3 protein: CASSLRTTPGGELFF
clone size: NA; V gene: TRBV4-2; J gene: TRBJ2-2; D gene: NA; CDR3 DNA: TGTGCCAGCAGCCAATCCGGACAGAGGATGGACACCGGGGAGCTGTTTTTT; CDR3 protein: CASSQSGQRMDTGELFF
clone size: NA; V gene: TRBV11-2; J gene: TRBJ1-5; D gene: NA; CDR3 DNA: TGTGCCAGCAGGGCAACGGGGGACAATCAGCCCCAGCATTTT; CDR3 protein: CASRATGDNQPQHF
clone size: NA; V gene: TRBV5-1; J gene: TRBJ1-2; D gene: TRBD1; CDR3 DNA: TGCGCCAGCAGCGGCGGGACAGGGGGATCTGGCTACACCTTC; CDR3 protein: CASSGGTGGSGYTF
clone size: NA; V gene: TRBV18; J gene: TRBJ2-7; D gene: NA; CDR3 DNA: TGTGCCAGCTCACTGGGTGACCGGGGGGAGCAGTACTTC; CDR3 protein: CASSLGDRGEQYF
clone size: NA; V gene: TRBV11-3; J gene: TRBJ1-1; D gene: NA; CDR3 DNA: TGTGCCAGCAGCTCACCACAGGGATTAGCTTTCTTT; CDR3 protein: CASSSPQGLAFF
clone size: NA; V gene: TRBV10-1; J gene: TRBJ1-5; D gene: NA; CDR3 DNA: TGCGCCAGCAGTGACCACCTAAATCAGCCCCAGCATTTT; CDR3 protein: CASSDHLNQPQHF
clone size: once; V gene: TRBV15; J gene: TRBJ1-4; D gene: NA; CDR3 DNA: TGTGCCACCAGCAGAGACCGTCTTTTGAGGGTGGGGCATGAAAAACTGTTTTTT; CDR3 protein: CATSRDRLLRVGHEKLFF